Reported below is one T cell receptor (beta chain). These data originate in a study of blood T cell repertoires in COVID-19. In the study overall: Italy, Spain and the United States were the sources of the convalescent and acute COVID-19 samples.

Sequenced by immunoSEQ multiplex PCR; TCRdb stores in-frame clones only, minus some. The sample comprises under 200,000 clones, around 84% of which are singletons, and 7% rests with the top ten. CDR3 length: 17 residues. Germline lookup yields CDR1 SGDLS and CDR2 YYNGEE. Between the trimmed V and J ends, which lost 1 base and 5 bases, there was a span of 20 bases. The specimen was peripheral blood. The sequence came from a man aged 50 to 59 with active or convalescent COVID-19. V usage is TRBV9 and J usage is TRBJ2-3; tentatively, D is TRBD1 (5 bases). CDR3 sequence reads: CASSVSVTAGLGDTQYF. In nucleotides, the CDR3 is TGTGCCAGCAGCGTATCCGTGACGGCAGGGCTAGGAGATACGCAGTATTTT.